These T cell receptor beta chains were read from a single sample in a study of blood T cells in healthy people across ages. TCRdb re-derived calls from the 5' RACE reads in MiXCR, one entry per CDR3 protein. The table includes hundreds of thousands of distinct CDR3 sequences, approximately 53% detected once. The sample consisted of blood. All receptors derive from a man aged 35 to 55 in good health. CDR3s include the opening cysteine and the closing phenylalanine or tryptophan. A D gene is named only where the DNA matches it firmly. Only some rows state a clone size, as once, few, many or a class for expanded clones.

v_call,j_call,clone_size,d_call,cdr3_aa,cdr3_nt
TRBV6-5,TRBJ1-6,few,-,CASSPSGTSYNSPLHF,TGTGCCAGCAGCCCCTCCGGGACCTCCTATAATTCACCCCTCCACTTT
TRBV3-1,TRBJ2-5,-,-,CASSQVKINEQYF,TGTGCCAGCAGCCAAGTTAAAATCAATGAGCAGTACTTC
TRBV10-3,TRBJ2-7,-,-,CAIRQTETNYEQYF,TGTGCCATCAGGCAGACAGAAACAAACTACGAGCAGTACTTC
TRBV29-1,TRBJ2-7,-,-,CSVGSGVYEQYF,TGCAGCGTTGGTTCGGGGGTCTACGAGCAGTACTTC
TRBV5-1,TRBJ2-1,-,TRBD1,CASSPSGTVYNEQFF,TGCGCCAGCAGCCCTTCCGGGACAGTGTACAATGAGCAGTTCTTC
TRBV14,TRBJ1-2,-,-,CASSQDQRDGYTF,TGTGCCAGCAGCCAAGATCAGAGGGATGGCTACACCTTC
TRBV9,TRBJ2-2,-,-,CASSLIATGELFF,TGTGCCAGCAGTCTGATCGCTACCGGGGAGCTGTTTTTT
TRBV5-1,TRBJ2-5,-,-,CASSLYPALSGETQYF,TGCGCCAGCAGCTTGTACCCAGCACTTAGCGGAGAGACCCAGTACTTC
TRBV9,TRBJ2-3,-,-,CASSVEADTQYF,TGTGCCAGCAGCGTAGAAGCAGATACGCAGTATTTT
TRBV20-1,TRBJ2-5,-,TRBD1,CSARDLRDRGGETQYF,TGCAGTGCTAGAGACCTCCGGGACAGGGGAGGAGAGACCCAGTACTTC
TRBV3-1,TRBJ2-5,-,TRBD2,CASSRAGTTQYF,TGTGCCAGCAGCCGAGCGGGAACGACCCAGTACTTC
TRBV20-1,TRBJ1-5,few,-,CSARETGPNQPQHF,TGCAGTGCTAGAGAGACAGGACCCAATCAGCCCCAGCATTTT
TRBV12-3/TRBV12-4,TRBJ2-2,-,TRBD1,CASSYIFGTGDTGELFF,TGTGCCAGCAGTTATATATTCGGGACAGGGGACACCGGGGAGCTGTTTTTT
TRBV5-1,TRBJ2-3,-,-,CASSLSVGTDTQYF,TGCGCCAGCAGCTTATCCGTCGGCACAGATACGCAGTATTTT
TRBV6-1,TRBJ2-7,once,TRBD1,CASSEGEGTEDEQYF,TGTGCCAGCAGTGAAGGCGAAGGGACAGAGGACGAGCAGTACTTC
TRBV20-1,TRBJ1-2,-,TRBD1,CSARPQGASGYTF,TGCAGTGCTAGACCACAGGGGGCTAGTGGCTACACCTTC
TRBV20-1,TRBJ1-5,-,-,CSARDVWQGRQPQHF,TGCAGTGCTAGAGATGTGTGGCAGGGACGTCAGCCCCAGCATTTT
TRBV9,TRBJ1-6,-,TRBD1,CASSVSAGQGSNSPLHF,TGTGCCAGCAGCGTATCCGCGGGACAGGGGAGCAATTCACCCCTCCACTTT
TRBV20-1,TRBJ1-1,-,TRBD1,CSAGGGRKAEAFF,TGCAGTGCAGGGGGCGGTAGGAAAGCTGAAGCTTTCTTT
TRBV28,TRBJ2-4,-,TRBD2,CASSLRRGGGTREGRIQYF,TGTGCCAGCAGCCTTCGCAGAGGCGGGGGGACCCGGGAGGGCCGTATTCAGTACTTC
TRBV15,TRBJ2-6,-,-,CATSDFSGANVLTF,TGTGCCACCAGCGACTTCTCTGGGGCCAACGTCCTGACTTTC
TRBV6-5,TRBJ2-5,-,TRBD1,CASRPPGQTQETQYF,TGTGCCAGCAGACCACCGGGACAGACACAAGAGACCCAGTACTTC
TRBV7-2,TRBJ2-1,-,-,CASSLAGTDSYNEQFF,TGTGCCAGCAGCTTAGCGGGGACGGACTCCTACAATGAGCAGTTCTTC
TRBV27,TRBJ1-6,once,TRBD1,CASSSGQEGYNSPLHF,TGTGCCAGCAGCAGTGGACAGGAGGGGTATAATTCACCCCTCCACTTT
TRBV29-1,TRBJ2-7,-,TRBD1,CSVRGQGFGYF,TGCAGCGTTAGGGGGCAAGGTTTCGGGTACTTC
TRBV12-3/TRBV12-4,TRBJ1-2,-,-,CASQGYVSYGYTF,TGTGCCAGCCAGGGGTACGTCAGCTATGGCTACACCTTC
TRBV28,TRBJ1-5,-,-,CASSFSLLPQHF,TGTGCCAGCAGTTTTTCTCTCCTGCCCCAGCATTTT
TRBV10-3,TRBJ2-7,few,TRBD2,CAISGEGLASYEQYF,TGTGCCATCAGTGGGGAGGGACTAGCGAGCTACGAGCAGTACTTC
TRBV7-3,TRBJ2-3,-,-,CASSSQGSSTDTQYF,TGTGCCAGCAGCTCACAAGGATCTAGCACGGATACGCAGTATTTT
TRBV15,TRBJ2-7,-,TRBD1,CATSSPPGTGGLSYEQYF,TGTGCCACCAGCAGCCCTCCCGGGACAGGGGGATTATCCTACGAGCAGTACTTC
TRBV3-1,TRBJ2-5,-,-,CASSQDSVTGRYF,TGTGCCAGCAGCCAAGATTCGGTCACCGGCCGGTACTTC
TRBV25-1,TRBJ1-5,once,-,CASSEEGHSNQPQHF,TGTGCCAGCAGTGAGGAAGGGCATAGCAATCAGCCCCAGCATTTT
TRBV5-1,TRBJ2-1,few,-,CASSWGPEQDNEQFF,TGCGCCAGCAGCTGGGGCCCCGAACAGGATAATGAGCAGTTCTTC
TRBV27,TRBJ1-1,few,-,CASSLGGITEAFF,TGTGCCAGCAGTTTAGGAGGGATCACTGAAGCTTTCTTT
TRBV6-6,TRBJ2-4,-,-,CASSYVAGESGIQYF,TGTGCCAGCAGTTACGTGGCAGGGGAATCGGGCATTCAGTACTTC
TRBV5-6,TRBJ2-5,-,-,CASSSDGFGGQYF,TGTGCCAGCAGCTCCGACGGGTTCGGGGGACAGTACTTC
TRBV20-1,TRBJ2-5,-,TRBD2,CSARGLAGLPQETQYF,TGCAGTGCTAGAGGGTTAGCGGGCTTACCCCAAGAGACCCAGTACTTC
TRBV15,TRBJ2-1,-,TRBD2,CTTSRVLPWEGVGNEQFF,TGTACCACCAGCAGAGTTCTCCCGTGGGAGGGCGTCGGGAATGAGCAGTTCTTC
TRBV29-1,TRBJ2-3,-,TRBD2,CSVVNPVLRGGIRTDTQYF,TGCAGCGTTGTTAACCCGGTCCTACGGGGGGGTATTCGGACAGATACGCAGTATTTT
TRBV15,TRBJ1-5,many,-,CATGVEGDQPQHF,TGTGCCACTGGGGTCGAGGGGGATCAGCCCCAGCATTTT
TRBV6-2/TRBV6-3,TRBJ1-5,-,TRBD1,CASSPSSTGQGAYSNQPQHF,TGTGCCAGCAGCCCCTCGTCGACAGGGCAAGGAGCTTATAGCAATCAGCCCCAGCATTTT
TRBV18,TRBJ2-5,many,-,CASSRLIGGSQETQYF,TGTGCCAGCTCACGTCTAATAGGCGGCAGTCAAGAGACCCAGTACTTC
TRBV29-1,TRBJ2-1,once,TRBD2,CSSGLADTSYNEQFF,TGCAGCTCGGGACTAGCGGACACTTCCTACAATGAGCAGTTCTTC
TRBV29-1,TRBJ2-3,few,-,CSVIDQTSPDTQYF,TGCAGCGTAATTGACCAGACCTCGCCAGATACGCAGTATTTT
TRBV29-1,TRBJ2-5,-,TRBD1,CSVALTGGMETQYF,TGCAGCGTGGCCCTGACAGGGGGTATGGAGACCCAGTACTTC
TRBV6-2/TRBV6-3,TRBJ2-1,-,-,CATLLGGEQFF,TGTGCCACCCTCCTGGGGGGTGAGCAGTTCTTC
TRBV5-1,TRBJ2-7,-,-,CASSFDAASSYEQYF,TGCGCCAGCAGCTTCGATGCGGCGAGCTCCTACGAGCAGTACTTC
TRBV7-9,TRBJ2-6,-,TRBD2,CVSSYGGGSGANVLTF,TGTGTCAGCAGCTACGGGGGAGGGTCTGGGGCCAACGTCCTGACTTTC
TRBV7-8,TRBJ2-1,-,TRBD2,CAILGPGHRTSGAYNEQFF,TGTGCCATTCTCGGACCGGGACATCGGACTAGCGGGGCGTACAATGAGCAGTTCTTC
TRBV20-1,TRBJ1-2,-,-,CSASTVSYGYTF,TGCAGTGCTAGTACGGTCTCCTATGGCTACACCTTC
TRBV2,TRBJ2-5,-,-,CASSERATGARETQYF,TGTGCCAGCAGTGAGCGAGCCACGGGGGCCAGGGAGACCCAGTACTTC
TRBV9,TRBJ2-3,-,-,CASSVSGASTDTQYF,TGTGCCAGCAGCGTAAGCGGAGCTAGCACAGATACGCAGTATTTT
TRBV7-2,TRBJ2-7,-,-,CASSLAPGAAYEQYF,TGTGCCAGCAGCTTAGCTCCCGGGGCCGCATACGAGCAGTACTTC
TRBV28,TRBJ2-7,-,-,CASSLSTGFYEQYF,TGTGCCAGCAGTTTATCTACAGGATTTTACGAGCAGTACTTC
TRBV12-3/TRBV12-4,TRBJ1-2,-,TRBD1,CASSFTGVSRGYTF,TGTGCCAGCAGTTTTACAGGGGTGTCGAGAGGCTACACCTTC
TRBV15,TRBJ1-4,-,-,CATSREGRGSKEKLFF,TGTGCCACCAGCAGAGAAGGGCGAGGGTCTAAAGAAAAACTGTTTTTT
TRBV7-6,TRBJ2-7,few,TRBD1,CASSLEKGGGYEQYF,TGTGCCAGCAGCTTAGAGAAAGGGGGCGGGTACGAGCAGTACTTC
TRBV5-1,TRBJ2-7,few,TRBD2,CASRALAGLDEQYF,TGCGCCAGCAGGGCCCTAGCGGGATTGGACGAGCAGTACTTC
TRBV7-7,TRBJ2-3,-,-,CASSLEGFSDTQYF,TGTGCCAGCAGCTTAGAGGGTTTTTCAGATACGCAGTATTTT